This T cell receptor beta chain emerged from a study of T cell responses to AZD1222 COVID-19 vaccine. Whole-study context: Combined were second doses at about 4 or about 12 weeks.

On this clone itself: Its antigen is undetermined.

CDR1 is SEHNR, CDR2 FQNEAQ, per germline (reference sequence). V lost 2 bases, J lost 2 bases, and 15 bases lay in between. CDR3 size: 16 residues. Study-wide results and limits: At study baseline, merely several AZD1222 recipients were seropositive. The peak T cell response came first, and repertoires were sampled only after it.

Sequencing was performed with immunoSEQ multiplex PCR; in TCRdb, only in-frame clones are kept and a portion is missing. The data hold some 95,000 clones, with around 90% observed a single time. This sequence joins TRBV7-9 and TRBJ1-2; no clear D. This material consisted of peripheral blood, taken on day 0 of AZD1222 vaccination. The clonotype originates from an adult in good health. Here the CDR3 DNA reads TGTGCCAGCAGCTTAAGTGCCCTACAAGGAAACTATGGCTACACCTTC. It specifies CASSLSALQGNYGYTF.